The 4 T cell receptor beta chains below were found in one sample sequenced in a study of graft-versus-host responses after intestinal transplantation (dated by TCRdb to about 2021). Per the publication, the time point label means: cells obtained before transplantation from donor or recipient. Library preparation employed the immunoSEQ multiplex PCR assay. This is the immuneACCESS table as TCRdb keeps it, with only in-frame sequences that have V and J called. A part of the clones is gone; compared with another copy, unresolved V genes explain less than half, and the rest is unexplained. The sample profile shows roughly 69,000 clones; 90% to 95% of them were found once. The ten largest make up about 1.7% of the sample. Antigen specificity for these receptors is unknown. Sequences were derived from unstimulated CD8+ T cells sorted from spleen or lymph node cells, sampled before transplant. The origin of the receptors is a human donor who was the organ donor for an intestinal transplant.

This chain connects TRBV11-2 to TRBJ2-5; D is undetermined. Germline assignment: CDR1 SGHAT and CDR2 FQNNGV. Trimming left V 2 bases short and J 4 bases short, with 14 bases between. This CDR3 contains 15 residues. CDR3 DNA sequence: TGTGCCAGCAGCTTATCAGAAACAGTGAGAGAGACCCAGTACTTC. Amino acid sequence: CASSLSETVRETQYF.

This rearrangement joins TRBV27 to TRBJ2-5, with TRBD2 matching over 7 bases. The CDR3 loop spans 15 amino acids. The trim removed 6 bases at V and 2 bases at J, leaving 9 bases unmatched. Per germline, CDR1 MNHEY and CDR2 SMNVEV (reference sequence). CDR3 residues: CASSRRDGGQETQYF. The CDR3 DNA reads as TGTGCCAGCAGCAGAAGGGACGGGGGGCAAGAGACCCAGTACTTC.

The rearrangement links TRBV12-5 to TRBJ1-6, with D unresolved. Germline V gene data show CDR1 as LGHNT and CDR2 as FRNRAP. V was trimmed by 2 bases and J by 7 bases, leaving 6 bases between them. CDR3 length: 13 amino acids. CDR3 in amino acids: CASGLSPNSPLHF. Here the CDR3 DNA reads TGTGCTAGTGGTTTGTCTCCCAATTCACCCCTCCACTTT.

The chain employs TRBV5-5 and TRBJ2-1; 9 bases fit TRBD1. Germline values: CDR1 SGHKS, CDR2 YYEKEE (reference sequence). The CDR3 spans 13 residues. V shed 3 bases, J shed 7 bases, and the junction held 2 bases outside the gene matches. The DNA of the CDR3 is TGTGCCAGCAGCTGGGACAGGGAAAATGAGCAGTTCTTC. Translated: CASSWDRENEQFF.